These 14 T cell receptor beta chains originate from one sample sequenced in a study of blood T cell repertoires in COVID-19. Sequencing used immunoSEQ multiplex PCR; TCRdb keeps in-frame clones, though not all of them. The sample yields 150,000 to 200,000 clones, roughly nine tenths seen once. The source material was peripheral blood. The receptors shown here come from a man between 65 and 80 years old with active or convalescent COVID-19.

This clone was counted a single time. V gene TRBV2 combines with J gene TRBJ2-2, with D perhaps matching TRBD1 (5 bases). Between the trimmed V and J ends, which lost 2 bases and 1 base, there was a span of 5 bases. This CDR3 comprises 14 residues. CDR1 is SNHLY and CDR2 is FYNNEI in the germline V gene. The CDR3 sequence: CASSEQGNTGELFF. For the CDR3, the DNA is TGTGCCAGCAGTGAACAGGGGAACACCGGGGAGCTGTTTTTT.

V is TRBV7-2 and J is TRBJ1-4; TRBD1 matches at 7 bases. The CDR3 totals 13 residues. V trimming: 5 bases; J trimming: 8 bases; junction bases outside the gene matches: 5. From germline, CDR1 is SGHTA and CDR2 FQGNSA. This chain's CDR3 is CASSIRGQEKLFF. The CDR3 DNA reads as TGTGCCAGCAGCATTAGGGGACAGGAAAAACTGTTTTTT.

V and J are TRBV7-9 and TRBJ1-6; 7 bases are shared with TRBD1. Germline lookup yields CDR1 SEHNR and CDR2 FQNEAQ (reference sequence). This CDR3 contains 14 residues. Losses at the gene ends were 3 bases for V and 7 bases for J; bases not matched to a gene: 3. CDR3 sequence (DNA): TGTGCCAGCAGCTTCACGGACAGGAATTCACCCCTCCACTTT. This sequence encodes CASSFTDRNSPLHF.

The genes are TRBV5-1 and TRBJ2-1; weak D call: TRBD2 (6 bases). CDR1 is SGHRS and CDR2 is YFSETQ in the germline V gene. The CDR3 runs to 14 residues. Trimming left V 3 bases short and J 9 bases short, with 16 bases between. The DNA of the CDR3 is TGCGCCAGCAGCTCCGGCCCTAGCGCTAGTGAGCAGTTCTTC. Encoded protein: CASSSGPSASEQFF.

This chain joins TRBV3-1 (or the pseudogene TRBV3-2) and TRBJ2-1; TRBD1 is a possible D gene (6 bases). The CDR3 runs to 17 residues. V gave up 0 bases and J gave up 2 bases, with 14 bases separating them. Germline CDR1 LGHDT, CDR2 YNNKEL (reference sequence). The CDR3 sequence: CASSQERGFTAYNEQFF. The CDR3 DNA is TGTGCCAGCAGCCAAGAAAGGGGGTTTACAGCCTACAATGAGCAGTTCTTC.

This clone was counted only a few times. This sequence joins TRBV19 and TRBJ1-2; no clear D gene. The V end was cut by 6 bases, the J end by 6 bases, with 17 bases between. The CDR3 contains 14 residues. Germline CDR1 LNHDA, CDR2 SQIVND (reference sequence). CDR3 loop: CASSTAFEFHGYTF. The DNA of the CDR3 is TGTGCCAGTAGCACAGCTTTCGAGTTTCATGGCTACACCTTC.

CDR3 sequence reads: CASSFEGTGNTIYF. The CDR3 DNA is TGTGCCAGCAGCTTCGAGGGGACAGGAAACACCATATATTTT. The chain recombines TRBV7-9 with TRBJ1-3, with D tentatively TRBD1 (6 bases). CDR1 SEHNR and CDR2 FQNEAQ come from the germline V gene (reference sequence). Trimming took 3 bases from V and 4 from J, leaving 10 bases between them. This CDR3 contains 14 residues.

V gene TRBV30 combines with J gene TRBJ1-1, with a possible D match to TRBD1 (5 bases). Germline lookup yields CDR1 GTSNPN and CDR2 SVGIG (reference sequence). This CDR3 has 13 amino acids. Trimming took off 0 bases at V and 4 bases at J, with 9 bases between the two ends. The CDR3, as DNA: TGTGCCTGGAGTGTACGGGGGTTCACTGAAGCTTTCTTT. It is translated as CAWSVRGFTEAFF.

The chain is built from TRBV18 and TRBJ2-5; 11 bases are shared with TRBD1. V lost 3 bases and J lost 4; bases outside the gene matches: 7. The CDR3 has 16 residues. In germline, CDR1 is KGHSH, CDR2 LQKENI. DNA of the CDR3: TGTGCCAGCTCACCCCGGACAGGGGGCGCAGGAGAGACCCAGTACTTC. This encodes CASSPRTGGAGETQYF.

J is TRBJ1-6 and V is TRBV10-3; unclear D gene. Trimming cost V 4 bases and J 5 bases, with 18 bases left between them. Germline values: CDR1 ENHRY, CDR2 SYGVKD. This CDR3 is built from 17 residues. The CDR3 DNA is TGTGCCATCAGTGCCGCCCGCGGAGGCCCAAATAATTCACCCCTCCACTTT. It encodes CAISAARGGPNNSPLHF.

The chain joins TRBV2 to TRBJ1-2, with a tentative D call TRBD1 (5 bases). Trimming pared 11 bases from V and 9 bases from J, leaving 22 bases between. The CDR3 loop spans 13 amino acids. The V gene's germline CDR1 is SNHLY and CDR2 FYNNEI. CDR3 protein: CAGAPLGGTSYTF. CDR3 nucleotides: TGTGCCGGGGCCCCGTTGGGCGGGACGAGCTACACCTTC. The whole variable domain, filled in from reference TRBV2 and TRBJ1-2, reads EPEVTQTPSHQVTQMGQEVILRCVPISNHLYFYWYRQILGQKVEFLVSFYNNEISEKSEIFDDQFSVERPDGSNFTLKIRSTKLEDSAMYFCAGAPLGGTSYTFGSGTRLTVV.

This clone was picked up a small number of times. V gene TRBV28 combines with J gene TRBJ2-1, with D perhaps TRBD2 (6 bases). The length of the CDR3 is 13 residues. Trimming cost V 5 bases and J 5 bases, with 10 bases left between them. In germline, CDR1 is MDHEN, CDR2 SYDVKM. Here the CDR3 reads CASSRDFHNEQFF. The CDR3 DNA reads TGTGCCAGCAGTAGGGACTTTCACAATGAGCAGTTCTTC.

The chain has TRBV6-5 and TRBJ1-4; 7 nucleotides align to TRBD1. The V segment lost 5 bases and the J segment 5 bases; nucleotides outside the gene matches: 5. From germline, CDR1 is MNHEY and CDR2 SVGAGI. The CDR3 is made up of 14 amino acids. CDR3 loop: CASSRAGGNEKLFF. CDR3 DNA sequence: TGTGCCAGCAGTCGAGCAGGGGGGAATGAAAAACTGTTTTTT.

The rearrangement joins TRBV5-6 to TRBJ1-1, with 8 positions matching TRBD1. Germline values: CDR1 SGHDT, CDR2 YYEEEE. The junction had 9 bases not matched to a gene; V was cut back by 5 bases and J by 3 bases. The CDR3 spans 15 residues. The chain's CDR3 is CASRSRNRGDTEAFF. The DNA for the CDR3 is TGTGCCAGCAGGAGCCGAAACAGGGGGGACACTGAAGCTTTCTTT.